This T cell receptor beta chain appears in the sequencing data of a study of CXCR3 chemokines and chemotherapy response in bladder cancer. Using its own MiXCR run on the PCR reads, TCRdb lists one record per CDR3 protein. This table has about 13,000 distinct CDR3 sequences, around an eighth appearing once. This clonotype has a handful of counts. The specimen was taken from a patient whose treatment included neoadjuvant chemotherapy. The receptor was derived from a human donor with bladder cancer that did not respond to neoadjuvant chemotherapy.

CDR3 protein: CASSPFGGDTGELFF. In DNA, the CDR3 is TGTGCCAGCAGCCCCTTCGGGGGGGACACCGGGGAGCTGTTTTTT. V and J are TRBV12-3 or TRBV12-4 and TRBJ2-2; 8 nucleotides align to TRBD2. V lost 6 bases, J lost 3 bases, and 6 bases stayed unmatched. CDR3 length: 15 residues.